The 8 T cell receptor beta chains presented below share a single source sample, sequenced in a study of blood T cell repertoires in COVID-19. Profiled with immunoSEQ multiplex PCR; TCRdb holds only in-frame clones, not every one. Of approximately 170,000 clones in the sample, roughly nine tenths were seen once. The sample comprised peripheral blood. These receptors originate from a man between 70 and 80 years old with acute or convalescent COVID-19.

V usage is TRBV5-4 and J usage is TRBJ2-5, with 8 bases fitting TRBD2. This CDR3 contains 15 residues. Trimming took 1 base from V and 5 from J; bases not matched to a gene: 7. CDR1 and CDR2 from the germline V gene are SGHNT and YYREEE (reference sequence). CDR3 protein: CASSLSGGPGETQYF. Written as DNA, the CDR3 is TGTGCCAGCAGCTTGTCGGGGGGGCCGGGGGAGACCCAGTACTTC.

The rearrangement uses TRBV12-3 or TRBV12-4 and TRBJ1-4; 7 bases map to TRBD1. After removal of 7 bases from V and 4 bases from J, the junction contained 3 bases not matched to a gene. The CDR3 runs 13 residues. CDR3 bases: TGTGCCAGCACGGGACAGCTTAATGAAAAACTGTTTTTT. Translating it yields CASTGQLNEKLFF.

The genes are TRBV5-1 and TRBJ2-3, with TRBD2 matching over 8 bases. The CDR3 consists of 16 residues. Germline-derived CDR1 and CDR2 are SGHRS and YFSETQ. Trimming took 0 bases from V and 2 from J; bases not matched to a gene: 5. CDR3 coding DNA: TGCGCCAGCAGCTTGGGCAGCGGGAGCTTCACAGATACGCAGTATTTT. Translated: CASSLGSGSFTDTQYF.

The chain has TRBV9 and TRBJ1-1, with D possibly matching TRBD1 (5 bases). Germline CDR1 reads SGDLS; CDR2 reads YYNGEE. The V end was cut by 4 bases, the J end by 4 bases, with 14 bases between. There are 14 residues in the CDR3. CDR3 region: CASSPTVSTTEAFF. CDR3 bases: TGTGCCAGCAGCCCGACAGTGTCGACCACTGAAGCTTTCTTT.

CDR3 nucleotide sequence: TGTGCCAGCAGCTCGACCACCTCGGCGGGAGTAACCCTAAGCGAGCAGTTCTTC. This sequence encodes CASSSTTSAGVTLSEQFF. V and J are TRBV7-9 and TRBJ2-1; TRBD2 matches 7 bases. This CDR3 has 18 amino acids. V shed 4 bases and J 10 bases; nucleotides not matched to a gene: 22. Per germline, CDR1 SEHNR and CDR2 FQNEAQ (reference sequence).

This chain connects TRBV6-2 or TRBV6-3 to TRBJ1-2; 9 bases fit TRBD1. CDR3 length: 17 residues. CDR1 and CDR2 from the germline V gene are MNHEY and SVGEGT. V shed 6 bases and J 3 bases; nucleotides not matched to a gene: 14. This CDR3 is CASSDPEGQGDYYGYTF. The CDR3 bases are TGTGCCAGCAGCGACCCCGAGGGACAGGGAGATTACTATGGCTACACCTTC.

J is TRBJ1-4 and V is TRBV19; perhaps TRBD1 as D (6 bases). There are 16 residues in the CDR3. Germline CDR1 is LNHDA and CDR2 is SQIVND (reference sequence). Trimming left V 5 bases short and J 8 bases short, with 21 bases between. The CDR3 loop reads CASSSPRTELREKLFF. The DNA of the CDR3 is TGTGCCAGTAGTTCCCCGAGGACAGAGTTGCGCGAAAAACTGTTTTTT.

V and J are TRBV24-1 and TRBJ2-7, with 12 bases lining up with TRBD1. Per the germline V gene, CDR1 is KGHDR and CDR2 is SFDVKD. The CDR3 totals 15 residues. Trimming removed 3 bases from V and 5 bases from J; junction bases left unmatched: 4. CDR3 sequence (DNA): TGTGCCACCAGTGATGGGACAGGGGGCTTCAACGAGCAGTACTTC. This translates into CATSDGTGGFNEQYF.